This T cell receptor beta chain stems from a study of shared clonotypes between healthy human individuals. The CDR3 totals 13 residues. Trimming stripped 6 bases from V and 2 bases from J, with 11 bases between. The germline gives CDR1 LNHDA, CDR2 SQIVND (reference sequence). Some clones are missing from TCRdb's copy, which holds only in-frame ones; the method was immunoSEQ multiplex PCR. This repertoire shows 1.5 million to 2.5 million clones, about 95% found once; its top ten account for 1% to 1.5%. Overall study findings and caveats: Naive CD4 clonotype sharing across four donors was 4% to 5.5%. Despite large depth, rarefaction showed incomplete sorted-subset sequencing.

As to this clone: Its antigen is currently unknown. The same CDR3 also results from other DNA sequences found in this sample.

Naive CD8 cells, CD45RO-negative and positively selected for CCR7, excluded terminally differentiated effector memory CD45RA+ cells. The genes are TRBV19 and TRBJ2-7; D remains unclear. The sequencing input was naive CD8+ T cells sorted from blood. The sequence derives from a young man in good health. Here the CDR3 DNA reads TGTGCCAGTAGCCCTGGCCAGGCCTACGAGCAGTACTTC. Protein product: CASSPGQAYEQYF.